This TCR beta chain emerged from a study of T-cell memory formation after mild COVID-19. This clonotype was seen more than once but under ten times. A 5'RACE reaction primed in the constant segment made cDNA libraries of TCR alpha and TCR beta, and these carried sample barcodes and UMIs. TCRdb reprocessed the 5' RACE reads with MiXCR, giving one entry per CDR3 protein. The sample lists 270,000 or so distinct CDR3 sequences, 15% to 20% occurring once. The sequenced sample consisted of PBMCs or a T cell subset sorted from them (not recorded which). This receptor was taken from a man between 18 and 35 years old who had mild COVID-19 (a few samples of this study predate the infection). Cell type and time point are not known.

The CDR3 loop reads CASSYWETGGLDGYTF. The DNA of the CDR3 is TGTGCCAGCAGTTACTGGGAGACAGGGGGGCTGGATGGCTACACCTTC. The V and J genes are TRBV6-2 or TRBV6-3 and TRBJ1-2; 9 nucleotides align to TRBD1. Trimming removed 1 base from V and 6 bases from J; junction bases left unmatched: 9. This CDR3 comprises 16 residues. CDR1 MNHEY and CDR2 SVGEGT come from the germline V gene.